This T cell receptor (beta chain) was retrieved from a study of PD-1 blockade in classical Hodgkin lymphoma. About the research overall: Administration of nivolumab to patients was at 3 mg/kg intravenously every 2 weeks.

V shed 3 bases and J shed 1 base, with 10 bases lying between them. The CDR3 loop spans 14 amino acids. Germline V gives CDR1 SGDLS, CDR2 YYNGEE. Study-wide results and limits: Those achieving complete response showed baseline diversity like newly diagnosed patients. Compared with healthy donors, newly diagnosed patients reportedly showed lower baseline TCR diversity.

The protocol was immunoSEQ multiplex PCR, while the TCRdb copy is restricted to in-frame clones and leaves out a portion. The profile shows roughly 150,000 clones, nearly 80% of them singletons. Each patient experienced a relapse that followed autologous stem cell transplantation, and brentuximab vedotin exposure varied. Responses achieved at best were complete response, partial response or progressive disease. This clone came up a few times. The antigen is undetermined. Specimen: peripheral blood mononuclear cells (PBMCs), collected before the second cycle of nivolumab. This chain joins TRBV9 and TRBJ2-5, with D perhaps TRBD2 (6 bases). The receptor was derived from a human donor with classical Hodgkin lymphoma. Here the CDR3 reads CASSAGGLQETQYF. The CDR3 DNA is TGTGCCAGCAGCGCTGGGGGACTCCAAGAGACCCAGTACTTC.